The 12 T cell receptor beta chains below come from one sample, sequenced in a study of shared clonotypes between healthy human individuals. Produced via immunoSEQ multiplex PCR; TCRdb's table is partial and in-frame only. Among about half a million clones listed, 79% were seen once. Material: PBMCs. Receptors were obtained from a woman aged 40 to 50 in good health. Some clones in this sample may be carry-over from other donors' samples.

This clone has a count of ten or more. V and J are TRBV5-1 and TRBJ1-4; TRBD1 is a possible D gene (5 bases). Between the trimmed V and J ends, which lost 4 bases and 6 bases, there was a span of 13 bases. The length of the CDR3 is 14 residues. Germline CDR1 and CDR2: SGHRS and YFSETQ. This CDR3 is CASSVRDPDEKLFF. For the CDR3, the DNA is TGCGCCAGCAGCGTCCGGGACCCCGATGAAAAACTGTTTTTT.

CDR3 protein: CASRLAGERNEQFF. The CDR3 DNA reads TGCGCCAGCAGACTAGCGGGAGAGAGGAATGAGCAGTTCTTC. This chain joins TRBV10-2 and TRBJ2-1; 11 bases are shared with TRBD2. Trimming took 6 bases from V and 7 from J; bases not matched to a gene: 5. Per the germline V gene, CDR1 is WSHSY and CDR2 is SAAADI. The CDR3 is 14 residues long.

This clone has just one count. The chain links TRBV10-3 to TRBJ1-2; D gene ambiguous. CDR3 length equals 14 residues. V lost 0 bases, J lost 8 bases, and 13 bases lay in between. Germline CDR1 is ENHRY and CDR2 is SYGVKD. For the CDR3, the DNA is TGTGCCATCAGTGAGTCGAAGGGTTCGGGAGGCTACACCTTC. It specifies CAISESKGSGGYTF.

This clone was seen once. The V gene is TRBV10-1, the J gene TRBJ2-3; no firm D call. The CDR3 contains 15 residues. Trimming cost V 3 bases and J 0 bases, with 10 bases left between them. The germline CDR1 and CDR2 sequences are WNHNN and SYGVQD (reference sequence). CDR3: CASSEFRSSTDTQYF. For the CDR3, the DNA is TGCGCCAGCAGTGAATTTAGATCTAGCACAGATACGCAGTATTTT.

With regard to this clone: Other DNA sequences in this specimen translate into the identical CDR3. The chain couples TRBV29-1 to TRBJ2-1; maybe TRBD2 (5 bases). The V end was cut by 3 bases, the J end by 0 bases, with 9 bases between. Germline CDR1 and CDR2: SQVTM and ANQGSEA. This CDR3 is 14 amino acids long. Here the CDR3 DNA reads TGCAGCGTTGAGGGAGAGGGCTCCTACAATGAGCAGTTCTTC. Amino acids: CSVEGEGSYNEQFF.

The chain has TRBV5-4 and TRBJ2-7; the D call may be TRBD1 or TRBD2 (7 bases each). CDR3 size: 14 residues. Germline-derived CDR1 and CDR2 are SGHNT and YYREEE (reference sequence). Trimming removed 4 bases from V and 6 bases from J, with 17 bases in between. The CDR3 nucleotides read TGTGCCAGCAGCCTGAGGGGAGGGGGCGGCGAGCAGTACTTC. The encoded protein is CASSLRGGGGEQYF.

The chain has TRBV5-4 and TRBJ2-5; TRBD1 is a possible D gene (6 bases). CDR1 is SGHNT, CDR2 YYREEE, per germline (reference sequence). The CDR3 length is 16 residues. V shed 0 bases and J shed 4 bases, with 16 bases lying between them. DNA of the CDR3: TGTGCCAGCAGCTTGGCCGCAGGGGCGCTCATAGAGACCCAGTACTTC. The encoded protein is CASSLAAGALIETQYF.

The chain employs TRBV19 and TRBJ1-4, with no clear D. The V gene lost 3 bases and the J gene lost 8 bases, with 16 bases spanning the gap. The CDR3 runs 15 residues. The germline V gene encodes CDR1 LNHDA and CDR2 SQIVND (reference sequence). The CDR3 sequence: CASSIGLGIGEKLFF. DNA for the CDR3: TGTGCCAGTAGTATTGGACTGGGGATTGGAGAAAAACTGTTTTTT.

A note on this clone: With only one base between it and a far larger clone, this is likely a read error. This chain connects TRBV7-9 to TRBJ1-2; D is unclear. The CDR3 sequence is 14 residues long. CDR1 is SEHNR and CDR2 is FQNEAQ in the germline V gene (reference sequence). The chain's CDR3 is CASSLAVANHGYTF. For the CDR3, the DNA is TGTGCCAGCAGCTTAGCCGTGGCTAACCATGGCTACACCTTC. Full variable domain (rest looked up from reference TRBV7-9 and TRBJ1-2): DTGVSQNPRHKITKRGQNVTFRCDPISEHNRLYWYRQTLGQGPEFLTYFQNEAQLEKSRLLSDRFSAERPKGSFSTLEIQRTEQGDSAMYLCASSLAVANHGYTFGSGTRLTVV.

The chain joins TRBV4-1 to TRBJ1-6; 9 bases line up with TRBD1. Trimming cost V 4 bases and J 7 bases; bases outside gene matches: 5. Germline-derived CDR1 and CDR2 are MGHRA and YSYEKL. The CDR3 length is 15 residues. The CDR3 DNA reads TGCGCCAGCAGCCCCCCGACAGGGGGAAATTCACCCCTCCACTTT. Amino acid sequence: CASSPPTGGNSPLHF.

In this sample, this clone turned up many times. Other DNA sequences in the sample encode the same CDR3. The chain uses TRBV28 and TRBJ2-3; either TRBD1 or TRBD2 may fit D (5 bases each). Per the germline V gene, CDR1 is MDHEN and CDR2 is SYDVKM. The CDR3 is made up of 13 amino acids. V lost 2 bases and J lost 4, with 7 bases in between. The CDR3 coding sequence is TGTGCCAGCAGTTTAAGGGGACCAGATACGCAGTATTTT. As protein: CASSLRGPDTQYF.

The V call is TRBV10-2, the J call TRBJ2-1, with a tentative D call TRBD1 (6 bases). The CDR3 has 14 amino acids. Trimming pared 6 bases from V and 6 bases from J, leaving 15 bases between. CDR1 and CDR2 (germline): WSHSY, SAAADI. DNA of the CDR3: TGCGCCAGCAGACTAGGGGGTGCGCGCAATGAGCAGTTCTTC. Its protein is CASRLGGARNEQFF.